This TCR beta chain was identified in a study of CD8+ T cells in alopecia areata. Trimming shortened V by 4 bases and J by 4 bases, and 14 bases separated the two germline ends. This CDR3 has 14 amino acids. Germline values: CDR1 SGHRS, CDR2 YFSETQ. The authors extracted RNA and reverse transcribed it into cDNA as the sequencing template. The table came from immunoSEQ multiplex PCR; TCRdb's copy has only in-frame clones and leaves some out. This sample has a few hundred thousand clones, with around three fifths found just once. Treatment: oral pan-JAK inhibitor, 5-10 mg twice daily. The chain is built from TRBV5-1 and TRBJ2-5; either TRBD1 or TRBD2 may fit D (6 bases each). This specimen consisted of CD4+ T cells sorted from blood, obtained around week 52, from a patient treated with tofacitinib. This sequence originates from a human donor with alopecia areata. CDR3 nucleotide sequence: TGCGCCAGCAGCGGGGGGACATTAGGAGAGACCCAGTACTTC. Amino acids: CASSGGTLGETQYF.